This TCR beta chain was recorded in a study of beta chain features in type 1 diabetes. Study-wide findings and caveats: A moderate, significant TCRB CDR3 shortening appeared in type 1 diabetes across four CD4+ subsets.

Of note for this clone: Antigen specificity is unknown.

The whole isolated RNA underwent reverse transcription, so sequencing captured expressed TCRB transcripts. Sequencing was performed with immunoSEQ multiplex PCR; in TCRdb, only in-frame clones are kept and a portion is missing. The sample has 640,000 or so clones, about 14% seen once. The CDR3 is 15 residues long. Germline assignment: CDR1 SGHDT and CDR2 YYEEEE. Trimming removed 0 bases from V and 1 base from J, with 10 bases in between. The TCR was taken from a young man with type 1 diabetes. The rearrangement links TRBV5-6 to TRBJ1-1; D is ambiguous. Sequencing used naive CD4+ T cells from blood. CDR3 loop: CASSLEWAGNTEAFF. In DNA form, the CDR3 reads TGTGCCAGCAGCTTGGAGTGGGCAGGGAACACTGAAGCTTTCTTT.